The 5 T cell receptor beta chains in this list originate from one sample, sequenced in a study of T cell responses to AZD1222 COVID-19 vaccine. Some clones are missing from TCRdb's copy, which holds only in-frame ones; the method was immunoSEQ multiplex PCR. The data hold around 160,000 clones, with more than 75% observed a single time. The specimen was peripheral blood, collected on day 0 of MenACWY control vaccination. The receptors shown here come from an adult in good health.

This CDR3 is CASSELSSHGYTF. DNA of the CDR3: TGCGCCAGCAGTGAGTTGTCGAGTCATGGCTACACCTTC. This chain uses TRBV10-2 with TRBJ1-2; the D is unclear. The CDR3 totals 13 residues. The germline gives CDR1 WSHSY, CDR2 SAAADI. The V and J ends lost 1 base and 6 bases respectively, with 9 bases between them.

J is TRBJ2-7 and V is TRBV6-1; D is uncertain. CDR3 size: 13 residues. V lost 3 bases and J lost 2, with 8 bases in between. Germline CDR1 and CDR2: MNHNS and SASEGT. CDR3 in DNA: TGTGCCAGCAGTGACAGGCGAACCTACGAGCAGTACTTC. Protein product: CASSDRRTYEQYF.

The CDR3 region is CAWSLDSPLHF. The CDR3 DNA reads as TGTGCCTGGAGTTTAGATTCACCCCTCCACTTT. V and J are TRBV30 and TRBJ1-6; D unresolved. Germline-derived CDR1 and CDR2 are GTSNPN and SVGIG (reference sequence). This CDR3 spans 11 amino acids. V shed 2 bases and J shed 8 bases, with 4 bases lying between them.

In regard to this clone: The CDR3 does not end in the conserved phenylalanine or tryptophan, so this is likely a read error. The CDR3 DNA reads TGTGCCAGCAGCGTATATATGAACACTGAAGCTTTCTCT. Its protein is CASSVYMNTEAFS. J is TRBJ1-1 and V is TRBV9, with no clear D. The CDR3 is 13 amino acids. V shed 1 base and J shed 0 bases, with 4 bases lying between them. Germline V gene lookup returns CDR1 SGDLS and CDR2 YYNGEE.

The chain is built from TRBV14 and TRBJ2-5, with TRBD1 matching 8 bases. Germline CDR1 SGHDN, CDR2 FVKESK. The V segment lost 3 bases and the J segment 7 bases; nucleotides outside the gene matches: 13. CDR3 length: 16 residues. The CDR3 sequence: CASSQTGVRVRGTQYF. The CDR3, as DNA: TGTGCCAGCAGCCAGACAGGGGTAAGGGTCCGTGGGACCCAGTACTTC.